Following are 5 T cell receptor beta chains from one sample sequenced in a study of cytomegalovirus exposure and HLA in healthy donors. Researchers ran the PCR with 60 Vbeta and 13 Jbeta primers. Produced via immunoSEQ multiplex PCR; TCRdb's table is partial and in-frame only. The sample records 120,000 to 150,000 clones, 80% to 85% being singletons. Sample: PBMCs. These receptor sequences come from a boy between 2 and 10 years old in good health and CMV-seronegative.

This chain connects TRBV2 to TRBJ2-1, with 13 bases matching TRBD2. Germline V CDR1 and CDR2: SNHLY, FYNNEI. Unmatched junction bases numbered 3, after V lost 4 bases and J lost 6 bases. The CDR3 consists of 15 residues. The CDR3 loop is CASSAGTSGINEQFF. CDR3 nucleotide sequence: TGTGCCAGCAGTGCCGGGACTAGCGGGATCAATGAGCAGTTCTTC.

The chain recombines TRBV19 with TRBJ1-5; D is ambiguous. The length of the CDR3 is 15 residues. Trimming pared 9 bases from V and 5 bases from J, leaving 20 bases between. CDR1 is LNHDA, CDR2 SQIVND, per germline (reference sequence). DNA of the CDR3: TGTGCCAGCAGAGGTTTGGGGTCGGGGTATCAGCCCCAGCATTTT. Its protein product is CASRGLGSGYQPQHF.

The chain employs TRBV7-6 and TRBJ2-1, with 7 bases that match TRBD2. Germline V lookup: CDR1 SGHVS, CDR2 FNYEAQ. J lost 5 bases, V lost 0 bases, and 4 bases had no gene match. CDR3 length: 15 amino acids. CDR3 amino acids: CASSLAAGEHNEQFF. In DNA, the CDR3 is TGTGCCAGCAGCTTAGCTGCGGGAGAGCACAATGAGCAGTTCTTC.

The chain links TRBV5-1 to TRBJ2-1, with TRBD1 identical over 8 bases. This CDR3 is built from 16 residues. The ends lost 4 bases at V and 12 bases at J; junction bases unmatched: 18. From germline, CDR1 is SGHRS and CDR2 YFSETQ. In DNA, the CDR3 is TGCGCCAGCAGCCCAAAGCGAGGACAGGGATCACGTGTGCAGTTCTTC. Translation gives CASSPKRGQGSRVQFF.

The chain is built from TRBV5-4 and TRBJ2-7, with 7 bases aligning to TRBD2. Germline V gene sequence: CDR1 SGHNT, CDR2 YYREEE (reference sequence). V shed 4 bases, J shed 0 bases, and the junction held 22 bases outside the gene matches. The length of the CDR3 is 20 residues. The CDR3: CASSRDFGAGQIRSSYEQYF. CDR3 DNA: TGTGCCAGCAGCAGGGATTTTGGAGCGGGGCAAATTAGGAGCTCCTACGAGCAGTACTTC.